These 13 T cell receptor beta chains originate from one sample sequenced in a study of blood T cell repertoires in COVID-19. The table came from immunoSEQ multiplex PCR; TCRdb's copy has only in-frame clones and leaves some out. This sample has around 300,000 clones, with about 90% found just once. The specimen was PBMCs or T cells enriched from blood (not recorded which). The source of these receptors is a young woman with acute COVID-19.

The gene calls are TRBV7-2 and TRBJ2-1; 7 bases match TRBD1. Per the germline V gene, CDR1 is SGHTA and CDR2 is FQGNSA. Trimming at V came to 6 bases and at J to 4 bases, leaving 6 bases not matched to a gene. This CDR3 has 14 residues. The CDR3 nucleotides are TGTGCCAGCAGTTTCCGGGACAGTTACAATGAGCAGTTCTTC. Protein sequence: CASSFRDSYNEQFF.

V gene TRBV4-2 combines with J gene TRBJ2-7; D may be TRBD1 (6 bases). The germline V and J ends were trimmed by 4 bases and 6 bases, with 16 bases remaining between them. Germline-derived CDR1 and CDR2 are LGHNA and YNFKEQ. The CDR3 contains 14 residues. The CDR3 protein is CASSPLGEGGEQYF. The CDR3 bases are TGTGCCAGCAGCCCTCTGGGGGAAGGGGGCGAGCAGTACTTC.

The CDR3 DNA reads TGTGCCAGCAGCGCACAGGGGTTTAGAACAGATACGCAGTATTTT. This translates into CASSAQGFRTDTQYF. This chain joins TRBV7-6 and TRBJ2-3, with 7 positions matching TRBD1. The CDR3 runs to 15 residues. Trimming at V came to 5 bases and at J to 3 bases, leaving 8 bases not matched to a gene. The germline V gene has CDR1 SGHVS and CDR2 FNYEAQ.

The gene calls are TRBV5-6 and TRBJ2-7, with TRBD1 matching over 8 bases. Germline CDR1 reads SGHDT; CDR2 reads YYEEEE. CDR3 length: 16 amino acids. The J segment lost 2 bases and the V segment lost 2 bases, leaving 9 bases of the junction unmatched. Here the CDR3 reads CASSFLVDRGAYEQYF. The CDR3, as DNA: TGTGCCAGCAGCTTTTTAGTCGACAGGGGAGCCTACGAGCAGTACTTC.

A single count supports this clone. The chain links TRBV12-3 or TRBV12-4 to TRBJ1-2; D unresolved. Trimming left V 1 base short and J 8 bases short, with 11 bases between. CDR3 length: 13 residues. The CDR3 DNA is TGTGCCAGCAGTTTAGTTCGAGGGTTAGGCTACACCTTC. Protein product: CASSLVRGLGYTF.

The CDR3 protein is CASSQYFGPRGYGTEKLFF. CDR3 sequence (DNA): TGTGCCAGCAGCCAATATTTCGGGCCTAGGGGATATGGAACTGAAAAACTGTTTTTT. The chain employs TRBV3-1 (or the pseudogene TRBV3-2) and TRBJ1-4; the D gene is possibly TRBD1 (5 bases). Trimming shortened V by 2 bases and J by 7 bases, and 26 bases separated the two germline ends. The germline V gene encodes CDR1 LGHDT and CDR2 YNNKEL (reference sequence). This CDR3 region has 19 residues.

The chain carries TRBV19 and TRBJ1-2, with D tentatively TRBD1 (6 bases). The V gene lost 5 bases and the J gene lost 7 bases, with 29 bases spanning the gap. The germline CDR1 and CDR2 sequences are LNHDA and SQIVND (reference sequence). CDR3 length: 18 amino acids. CDR3 sequence: CASSVPRQQQGTGGGYTF. In nucleotides, the CDR3 is TGTGCCAGTAGTGTTCCACGCCAACAACAGGGAACTGGAGGTGGCTACACCTTC.

This sequence joins TRBV24-1 and TRBJ1-1; D call uncertain. Germline V gene lookup returns CDR1 KGHDR and CDR2 SFDVKD. The CDR3 sequence is 14 residues long. V gave up 7 bases and J gave up 2 bases, with 13 bases separating them. CDR3 in amino acids: CATRPRRDNTEAFF. CDR3 coding DNA: TGTGCCACCAGACCCAGGCGGGATAACACTGAAGCTTTCTTT.

The chain carries TRBV27 and TRBJ2-1; 10 bases agree with TRBD2. V dropped 2 bases and J dropped 8; count of bases not matched to a gene: 9. Germline V lookup: CDR1 MNHEY, CDR2 SMNVEV (reference sequence). The CDR3 length is 16 residues. The CDR3 nucleotides read TGTGCCAGCAGTTTACTAGCGGGAGCGGGTAGGGATGAGCAGTTCTTC. It is translated as CASSLLAGAGRDEQFF.

The gene calls are TRBV9 and TRBJ1-1; D uncertain. The CDR3 has 15 residues. Per the germline V gene, CDR1 is SGDLS and CDR2 is YYNGEE. The ends were cut back, 0 bases at V and 1 base at J, with 10 bases in the middle. The CDR3 DNA sequence: TGTGCCAGCAGCGTAGTGGGCACCTCGAACACTGAAGCTTTCTTT. Protein product: CASSVVGTSNTEAFF.

This clone was recorded once. The chain is built from TRBV7-9 and TRBJ2-1; 8 bases fit TRBD1. Germline CDR1 SEHNR, CDR2 FQNEAQ (reference sequence). The trim removed 5 bases at V and 6 bases at J, leaving 3 bases unmatched. CDR3 length: 13 amino acids. The CDR3 nucleotides are TGTGCCAGCAGCGGAGGACAGGGCAATGAGCAGTTCTTC. It encodes CASSGGQGNEQFF.

This chain uses TRBV5-5 with TRBJ2-3; the D gene is possibly TRBD1 (6 bases). This CDR3 is built from 14 residues. Germline loops: CDR1 SGHKS, CDR2 YYEKEE (reference sequence). V was clipped by 0 bases and J by 5 bases, with 10 bases between them. Here the CDR3 reads CASSLGTVGDTQYF. The CDR3 DNA sequence: TGTGCCAGCAGCTTGGGGACAGTTGGAGATACGCAGTATTTT.

The chain links TRBV28 to TRBJ1-1, with 9 bases lining up with TRBD1. The CDR3 is 15 residues long. The germline V gene has CDR1 MDHEN and CDR2 SYDVKM. V lost 2 bases, J lost 3 bases, and 4 bases stayed unmatched. The CDR3 nucleotides are TGTGCCAGCAGTTTAACACAGGGGGCGCACACTGAAGCTTTCTTT. It codes for CASSLTQGAHTEAFF.